The clone carrying this T cell receptor (beta chain) was seen more than once but under ten times. Antigen unknown. Expressed TCRB transcripts were sequenced, since all the RNA that had been isolated was reverse transcribed. Sequencing was performed with immunoSEQ multiplex PCR; in TCRdb, only in-frame clones are kept and a portion is missing. The table records under 25,000 clones, 40% to 60% of them present only once. The data were taken from a study of beta chain features in type 1 diabetes. This CDR3 comprises 15 residues. The germline CDR1 and CDR2 sequences are SGHNT and YYREEE (reference sequence). Trimming took off 4 bases at V and 2 bases at J, with 16 bases between the two ends. Study-wide points: Sequencing from cDNA could over-represent high-TCR-expressing cells. Junctions at VDJ sites from type 1 diabetes patients had fewer insertions and more deletions. Any HLA type influence on TCRB rearrangement was left unresolved here.

The sample taken for sequencing was stem cell memory CD4+ T cells from blood. The V call is TRBV5-4, the J call TRBJ2-7; D unclear. This TCR derives from a man aged 18 to 30 in good health. The CDR3 DNA is TGTGCCAGCAGCAAGACCGGGTCCGAAGCCTACGAGCAGTACTTC. It specifies CASSKTGSEAYEQYF.